Presented here are 19 T cell receptor beta chains from one specimen sequenced in a study of cytomegalovirus exposure and HLA in healthy donors. The PCR ran on 60 Vbeta and 13 Jbeta primers. Produced via immunoSEQ multiplex PCR; TCRdb's table is partial and in-frame only. The table records about 100,000 clones, 65% to 90% of them present only once. The source material was PBMCs. The receptors were sampled from a woman younger than 35 in good health and CMV-seronegative.

The chain carries TRBV27 and TRBJ1-1; no clear D. Germline CDR1 and CDR2: MNHEY and SMNVEV (reference sequence). The germline V and J ends were trimmed by 2 bases and 4 bases, with 14 bases remaining between them. The CDR3 covers 15 residues. CDR3 DNA: TGTGCCAGCAGTTTAACTTTCAGAAGAGGCACTGAAGCTTTCTTT. It encodes CASSLTFRRGTEAFF.

This clone was detected a few times. V and J are TRBV6-5 and TRBJ1-5; D not resolved. CDR1 is MNHEY, CDR2 SVGAGI, per germline. Trimming cost V 7 bases and J 6 bases, with 13 bases left between them. This CDR3 comprises 13 residues. The CDR3 DNA sequence: TGTGCCAGCACCCCTACATGGAGTCAGCCCCAGCATTTT. This codes for CASTPTWSQPQHF.

The rearrangement joins TRBV2 to TRBJ2-7, with D unresolved. Germline values: CDR1 SNHLY, CDR2 FYNNEI. With 5 bases removed from V and 2 bases from J, the gap between germline ends came to 7 bases. The CDR3 has 12 residues. The CDR3 spells CASSPLTYEQYF. In DNA form, the CDR3 reads TGTGCCAGCAGTCCCTTAACCTACGAGCAGTACTTC.

The chain joins TRBV4-2 to TRBJ1-6; 7 bases match TRBD1. This CDR3 has 15 amino acids. CDR1 LGHNA and CDR2 YNFKEQ come from the germline V gene. The V gene end was trimmed by 1 base and the J gene end by 5 bases; junction bases not matched to a gene: 2. CDR3 DNA sequence: TGTGCCAGCAGCCAAGGGACAGGTGATAATTCACCCCTCCACTTT. It specifies CASSQGTGDNSPLHF.

The chain recombines TRBV19 with TRBJ2-3; 7 bases line up with TRBD2. V was clipped by 3 bases and J by 5 bases; unmatched bases: 5. This CDR3 has 14 amino acids. Germline V gene data show CDR1 as LNHDA and CDR2 as SQIVND (reference sequence). The CDR3 region is CASSIGLAGDTQYF. CDR3 in DNA: TGTGCCAGTAGTATCGGGTTAGCGGGAGATACGCAGTATTTT. Variable domain in full (rest from reference TRBV19 and TRBJ2-3): DGGITQSPKYLFRKEGQNVTLSCEQNLNHDAMYWYRQDPGQGLRLIYYSQIVNDFQKGDIAEGYSVSREKKESFPLTVTSAQKNPTAFYLCASSIGLAGDTQYFGPGTRLTVL.

This chain links TRBV6-5 with TRBJ2-5; 9 bases line up with TRBD1. The V and J ends lost 6 bases and 5 bases, in that order; junction bases with no gene match: 10. Germline-derived CDR1 and CDR2 are MNHEY and SVGAGI. This CDR3 has 15 amino acids. The CDR3 loop is CASSGTGTGFETQYF. The DNA for the CDR3 is TGTGCCAGCAGCGGAACCGGGACAGGGTTCGAGACCCAGTACTTC.

J is TRBJ2-7 and V is TRBV6-1, with 8 bases fitting TRBD2. V lost 2 bases, J lost 0 bases, and 3 bases stayed unmatched. The germline gives CDR1 MNHNS, CDR2 SASEGT. The CDR3 sequence is 15 residues long. CDR3 in DNA: TGTGCCAGCAGTGAACTGAGCGGGAGCTCCTACGAGCAGTACTTC. This encodes CASSELSGSSYEQYF.

The sample holds one count of this clone. This sequence joins TRBV7-9 and TRBJ1-3; 7 nucleotides agree with TRBD1. V was pared by 5 bases and J by 14 bases, with 15 bases of the junction left unmatched. CDR3 length: 14 residues. CDR1 is SEHNR, CDR2 FQNEAQ, per germline (reference sequence). For the CDR3, the DNA is TGTGCCAGCAGCGCAACCGGGGGACAGCTTGGGGTATATTTT. Amino acids: CASSATGGQLGVYF.

The chain has TRBV9 and TRBJ2-6, with 8 bases fitting TRBD1. The trim removed 5 bases at V and 2 bases at J, leaving 15 bases unmatched. The CDR3 totals 19 residues. CDR1 is SGDLS and CDR2 is YYNGEE in the germline V gene. The CDR3 here is CASSSPITGGMAGANVLTF. For the CDR3, the DNA is TGTGCCAGCAGTTCCCCTATCACAGGGGGAATGGCTGGGGCCAACGTCCTGACTTTC.

The rearrangement uses TRBV13 and TRBJ2-5; D may be TRBD2 (5 bases). The tail of the sequence fits TRBJ2-7 better, so the J call may be wrong. CDR1 is PRHDT, CDR2 FYEKMQ, per germline (reference sequence). The CDR3 is 13 amino acids. CDR3 nucleotide sequence: TGTGCCAGCAGCTTGGGTCGGGGTCACGAGCAGTACTTC. Its translation: CASSLGRGHEQYF.

This clone was picked up a small number of times. The gene calls are TRBV7-4 and TRBJ2-5; tentatively, D is TRBD2 (5 bases). V was clipped by 5 bases and J by 3 bases, with 7 bases between them. CDR3 length: 12 residues. Germline CDR1 is SGHVT and CDR2 is SQSDAQ. The CDR3 DNA reads TGTGCCAGCAGCCCGAGGGAAGAGACCCAGTACTTC. This codes for CASSPREETQYF.

The chain carries TRBV19 and TRBJ2-1; TRBD1 agrees at 8 bases. Germline V gene sequence: CDR1 LNHDA, CDR2 SQIVND (reference sequence). V shed 4 bases and J 5 bases; nucleotides not matched to a gene: 4. CDR3 length equals 14 residues. Here the CDR3 DNA reads TGTGCCAGTAGTACGGGACAGGCTCACAATGAGCAGTTCTTC. This translates into CASSTGQAHNEQFF.

A few counts support this clone. The V call is TRBV9, the J call TRBJ1-2; D might be TRBD1 (6 bases). The CDR3 loop spans 16 amino acids. Germline CDR1 SGDLS, CDR2 YYNGEE. With 3 bases removed from V and 4 bases from J, the gap between germline ends came to 19 bases. In nucleotides, the CDR3 is TGTGCCAGCAGCGACAACGACCTTACAGGGCCCTATGGCTACACCTTC. Encoded protein: CASSDNDLTGPYGYTF.

V and J are TRBV28 and TRBJ2-5, with TRBD1 matching 7 bases. The DNA end favors TRBJ2-7, so the J call may be wrong. The CDR3 is made up of 13 amino acids. Germline V gene sequence: CDR1 MDHEN, CDR2 SYDVKM. CDR3 bases: TGTGCCAGCAGTTTTGGGGACAGCTACGAGCAGTACTTC. This translates into CASSFGDSYEQYF.

The chain uses TRBV29-1 and TRBJ1-1, with TRBD1 matching 7 bases. CDR3 length: 12 residues. Germline values: CDR1 SQVTM, CDR2 ANQGSEA. J was trimmed by 4 bases and V by 7 bases; bases with no gene match: 6. The CDR3 is CSADRDPTEAFF. The CDR3 DNA is TGCAGCGCAGACAGGGACCCCACTGAAGCTTTCTTT.

The chain is built from TRBV11-1 and TRBJ1-6, with D uncertain. This CDR3 spans 13 amino acids. The germline V and J ends were trimmed by 5 bases and 7 bases, with 9 bases remaining between them. Germline V gives CDR1 SGHAT, CDR2 FQDESV (reference sequence). CDR3 in amino acids: CASSSKQNSPLHF. The CDR3 DNA sequence: TGTGCCAGCAGCAGCAAACAGAATTCACCCCTCCACTTT.

The rearrangement joins TRBV11-3 to TRBJ2-2, with D tentatively TRBD1 (6 bases). The CDR3 is 13 amino acids. CDR1 and CDR2 (germline): SGHNT, YENEEA. Trimming pared 0 bases from V and 7 bases from J, leaving 6 bases between. CDR3 nucleotide sequence: TGTGCCAGCAGCTTAGACAGGGGCGGGGAGCTGTTTTTT. Its protein is CASSLDRGGELFF. The entire variable domain, with the rest obtained from reference TRBV11-3 and TRBJ2-2, is as follows: EAGVVQSPRYKIIEKKQPVAFWCNPISGHNTLYWYLQNLGQGPELLIRYENEEAVDDSQLPKDRFSAERLKGVDSTLKIQPAELGDSAVYLCASSLDRGGELFFGEGSRLTVL.

Here the CDR3 reads CASSSTGQGDTQYF. In DNA form, the CDR3 reads TGCGCCAGCAGTTCGACAGGCCAGGGAGATACGCAGTATTTT. The chain joins TRBV5-1 to TRBJ2-3; perhaps TRBD1 as D (6 bases). CDR1 SGHRS and CDR2 YFSETQ come from the germline V gene. V was shortened by 5 bases and J by 5 bases, with 15 bases between the two germline ends. This CDR3 region has 14 residues.

The CDR3 DNA sequence: TGTGCCAGCAGCCCAACAGATACAGGGGTTTTAGGCTACACCTTC. This encodes CASSPTDTGVLGYTF. The chain combines TRBV7-9 with TRBJ1-2; 7 bases are shared with TRBD1. Germline loops: CDR1 SEHNR, CDR2 FQNEAQ (reference sequence). Trimming took 5 bases from V and 8 from J; bases not matched to a gene: 14. CDR3 length: 15 amino acids.